The clone carrying this T cell receptor beta chain was seen a few times. No antigen is known for it. Germline CDR1 MNHNS, CDR2 SASEGT. CDR3 size: 14 residues. Deletions cut 6 bases from V and 0 bases from J, with 11 bases between. The sample originates from a study of vaccination and CD4 T cells after COVID-19. Study-level information: The authors exposed cells to overlapping spike peptides derived from SARS-CoV-2, HCoV-NL63, HCoV-OC43 and HCoV-229E. The study's findings and limits: Researchers report that a median about 89% of reactive clones in convalescent patients surfaced only post-vaccination.

Scientists ran DNA taken from cultured CD4+ T cells through the Oncomine TCR Beta short-read assay for sequencing. TCRdb called the PCR reads again in MiXCR, with one record for every CDR3 protein. In the table there are 17,000 or so distinct CDR3 sequences, approximately 31% of which are singletons. Treatment denoted: roughly nine-day PBMC culture with coronavirus spike peptide pools or control peptides (ViraFEST assay). Following expansion of antigen-specific T cells with peptide pools, ViraFEST then sequenced TCRs. Culture conditions combined more than 1.5 million PBMCs per well with around 9.7 IU/ml IL-2 and around 9.2 ug/ml peptide pools.

The source material was cultured CD4+ T cells from blood. The source is a human donor with COVID-19. This sequence joins TRBV6-1 and TRBJ1-1; no clear D. The CDR3 nucleotides read TGTGCCAGCAGAGTACGTGGGTTGAACACTGAAGCTTTCTTT. It codes for CASRVRGLNTEAFF.